This T cell receptor beta chain was captured by sequencing in a study of blood T cell repertoires in COVID-19. Looking at the study overall: Specimens from acute and convalescent COVID-19 originated in the United States, Italy and Spain. Sources were T cells, B-cell-depleted T cells, or PBMCs; the material itself was cDNA or gDNA.

The germline V gene has CDR1 SEHNR and CDR2 FQNEAQ (reference sequence). V gave up 5 bases and J gave up 4 bases, with 15 bases separating them. The CDR3 is 14 amino acids. Those enrolled in Seattle joined during active infection and were followed longitudinally afterward. Produced via immunoSEQ multiplex PCR; TCRdb's table is partial and in-frame only. The table shows tens of thousands of clones, with about 80% occurring only once. This receptor was obtained from a man aged 50 or older with COVID-19, enrolled during active disease. Sequenced material: peripheral blood. The chain employs TRBV7-9 and TRBJ2-7; D is unresolved. The CDR3: CASSLPGLTYEQYF. CDR3 nucleotides: TGTGCCAGCAGCCTGCCAGGTCTAACTTACGAGCAGTACTTC.